The 9 T cell receptor beta chains given below trace back to one sample, sequenced in a study of cytomegalovirus exposure and HLA in healthy donors. The PCR was carried out with 60 Vbeta primers and 13 Jbeta primers. TCRdb's table, derived via immunoSEQ multiplex PCR, lists solely in-frame clones and lacks some. The sample holds roughly 96,000 clones, under 85% seen once. The material sequenced was PBMCs. The receptor source for this set is a female donor in good health and CMV-seropositive.

The chain has TRBV7-2 and TRBJ1-1; 7 nucleotides match TRBD1. CDR1 is SGHTA and CDR2 is FQGNSA in the germline V gene. CDR3 length equals 15 residues. Trimming removed 3 bases from V and 2 bases from J; junction bases left unmatched: 6. The CDR3: CASSFPGTENTEAFF. DNA of the CDR3: TGTGCCAGCAGCTTCCCCGGGACAGAAAACACTGAAGCTTTCTTT.

The gene calls are TRBV27 and TRBJ2-7, with D possibly being TRBD1 (6 bases). The V and J ends lost 2 bases and 0 bases respectively, with 11 bases between them. Germline V gene sequence: CDR1 MNHEY, CDR2 SMNVEV (reference sequence). The CDR3 sequence is 15 residues long. In nucleotides, the CDR3 is TGTGCCAGCAGTTTAAAACAGGGAAGCTCCTACGAGCAGTACTTC. It codes for CASSLKQGSSYEQYF.

This sequence joins TRBV6-6 and TRBJ1-3, with 10 bases aligning to TRBD1. This CDR3 spans 15 amino acids. The germline gives CDR1 MNHNY, CDR2 SVGAGI (reference sequence). V shed 6 bases and J 4 bases; nucleotides not matched to a gene: 6. This CDR3 is CASSKGQGTGNTIYF. CDR3 bases: TGTGCCAGCAGCAAGGGACAGGGGACGGGAAACACCATATATTTT.

The rearrangement uses TRBV30 and TRBJ1-1, with D tentatively TRBD1 (5 bases). Germline V lookup: CDR1 GTSNPN, CDR2 SVGIG (reference sequence). The CDR3 is made up of 13 amino acids. V was shortened by 4 bases and J by 5 bases, with 14 bases between the two germline ends. CDR3: CAWTGEGWTEAFF. The DNA for the CDR3 is TGTGCCTGGACGGGGGAGGGGTGGACTGAAGCTTTCTTT.

This clone was seen a single time. The rearrangement joins TRBV5-1 to TRBJ1-2, with a weak D call TRBD1 (5 bases). The germline V gene encodes CDR1 SGHRS and CDR2 YFSETQ. With 0 bases removed from V and 6 bases from J, the gap between germline ends came to 9 bases. The CDR3 spans 13 residues. Here the CDR3 reads CASSLGGGDGYTF. Written as DNA, the CDR3 is TGCGCCAGCAGCTTGGGGGGCGGGGATGGCTACACCTTC. The full variable domain, with the rest looked up from reference TRBV5-1 and TRBJ1-2, is KAGVTQTPRYLIKTRGQQVTLSCSPISGHRSVSWYQQTPGQGLQFLFEYFSETQRNKGNFPGRFSGRQFSNSRSEMNVSTLELGDSALYLCASSLGGGDGYTFGSGTRLTVV.

V and J are TRBV6-6 and TRBJ2-7; D may be TRBD1 (6 bases). The CDR3 sequence is 13 residues long. CDR1 is MNHNY, CDR2 SVGAGI, per germline (reference sequence). V lost 6 bases and J 3 bases, leaving 12 bases between the germline ends. CDR3 nucleotides: TGTGCCAGCAGCTCAACAGGGAACTACGAGCAGTACTTC. Protein: CASSSTGNYEQYF.

The chain has TRBV4-1 and TRBJ1-2, with D perhaps TRBD1 (6 bases). With 8 bases removed from V and 0 bases from J, the gap between germline ends came to 22 bases. Per the germline V gene, CDR1 is MGHRA and CDR2 is YSYEKL. This CDR3 contains 17 residues. CDR3 nucleotides: TGCGCCAGCGCCGTACCGACCCAGGGGTGGGCTAACTATGGCTACACCTTC. This encodes CASAVPTQGWANYGYTF.

The DNA of the CDR3 is TGTGCCAGCGGTAACTACGGAAGTGGCACTGAAGCTTTCTTT. Translation: CASGNYGSGTEAFF. This chain links TRBV27 with TRBJ1-1; D is ambiguous. Germline V gene lookup returns CDR1 MNHEY and CDR2 SMNVEV (reference sequence). Trimming removed 8 bases from V and 4 bases from J, with 17 bases in between. The CDR3 length is 14 residues.

This chain links TRBV18 with TRBJ2-7, with D uncertain. Trimming pared 1 base from V and 2 bases from J, leaving 6 bases between. This CDR3 spans 13 amino acids. The germline V gene encodes CDR1 KGHSH and CDR2 LQKENI. The CDR3 spells CASSPRQTYEQYF. The CDR3 nucleotides read TGTGCCAGCTCACCACGGCAGACCTACGAGCAGTACTTC.